This T cell receptor (beta chain) was sequenced during a study of blood T cell repertoires in COVID-19. Study-wide context: Acute-phase and convalescent COVID-19 samples originated in the United States, Italy and Spain.

The protocol was immunoSEQ multiplex PCR, while the TCRdb copy is restricted to in-frame clones and leaves out a portion. The sample carries 300,000 to 350,000 clones, around 88% recorded once. Germline-derived CDR1 and CDR2 are SGHAT and FQNNGV. With 0 bases clipped from V and 3 bases from J, the junction kept 6 bases outside the gene matches. CDR3 size: 17 residues. This TCR came from a man between 25 and 39 years old with active or convalescent COVID-19. Sample: peripheral blood. The chain is built from TRBV11-2 and TRBJ2-1, with TRBD2 matching 9 bases. This CDR3 is CASSLEGGLAFYNEQFF. CDR3 in DNA: TGTGCCAGCAGCTTAGAGGGGGGACTAGCCTTCTACAATGAGCAGTTCTTC.